These T cell receptor beta chains were read from a single sample in a study of blood T cell repertoires in COVID-19. The method was immunoSEQ multiplex PCR; TCRdb's version includes in-frame clones alone and lacks a portion of them. Among roughly 220,000 clones listed, around 89% were seen once. Source material: PBMCs or T cells enriched from blood (not recorded which). Receptors originate from a man aged 30-40 years who had been exposed to COVID-19. The CDR3 runs from the conserved cysteine through the conserved F or W. A D gene is named only where the DNA matches it firmly. A clone size is listed for some rows: how often the clone was seen (once, few, many), or a class if it is expanded.

size: .
V: TRBV5-4
D: .
J: TRBJ1-1
DNA: TGTGCCAGCAGCTTGGCCCAGCGGGGAGGCACTGAAGCTTTCTTT
CDR3: CASSLAQRGGTEAFF

size: .
V: TRBV6-5
D: TRBD1
J: TRBJ1-4
DNA: TGTGCCAGCAGAGCCGGGACAGCTAATGAAAAACTGTTTTTT
CDR3: CASRAGTANEKLFF

size: .
V: TRBV9
D: .
J: TRBJ1-1
DNA: TGTGCCAGCAGCGATCGAGTGAGAAACACTGAAGCTTTCTTT
CDR3: CASSDRVRNTEAFF

size: .
V: TRBV9
D: TRBD2
J: TRBJ2-1
DNA: TGTGCCAGCAGCCTAGCGGGGGTAACTGAGCAGTTCTTC
CDR3: CASSLAGVTEQFF

size: .
V: TRBV12-3/TRBV12-4
D: .
J: TRBJ1-4
DNA: TGTGCCAGCAGCAGGGTTCGCGAAAAACTGTTTTTT
CDR3: CASSRVREKLFF

size: .
V: TRBV27
D: TRBD1
J: TRBJ1-2
DNA: TGTGCCAGCAGTTTAATAGGGACAGGGGGCTATGGCTACACCTTC
CDR3: CASSLIGTGGYGYTF

size: .
V: TRBV6-6
D: .
J: TRBJ1-6
DNA: TGTGCCAGCAGTTCGACATACTCACCCCTCCACTTT
CDR3: CASSSTYSPLHF

size: once
V: TRBV2
D: TRBD2
J: TRBJ2-1
DNA: TGTGCCAGCAGTACCTTGGGACTAGCGGGGGGGAACGAGCAGTTCTTC
CDR3: CASSTLGLAGGNEQFF

size: .
V: TRBV5-1
D: .
J: TRBJ1-6
DNA: TGCGCCAGCAGCTTGGCTCAGCGAAATTCACCCCTCCACTTT
CDR3: CASSLAQRNSPLHF

size: .
V: TRBV27
D: .
J: TRBJ2-7
DNA: TGTGCCAGCAGTCAAAACCGAGGCGAGCAGTACTTC
CDR3: CASSQNRGEQYF

size: .
V: TRBV6-5
D: .
J: TRBJ2-5
DNA: TGTGCCAGCAGAGAGTGGGAGGAACAAGAGACCCAGTACTTC
CDR3: CASREWEEQETQYF

size: .
V: TRBV5-1
D: .
J: TRBJ1-2
DNA: TGCGCCAGCAGCTCTCCCCCCTATGGCTACACCTTC
CDR3: CASSSPPYGYTF

size: .
V: TRBV19
D: .
J: TRBJ2-5
DNA: TGTGCCAGTAGTTCAGGGGAGGGAAGGGGACGAGAGACCCAGTACTTC
CDR3: CASSSGEGRGRETQYF

size: .
V: TRBV4-1
D: .
J: TRBJ1-5
DNA: TGCGCCAGCAGCCAGGGGGGGGCTTATAGTAGCAATCAGCCCCAGCATTTT
CDR3: CASSQGGAYSSNQPQHF

size: .
V: TRBV29-1
D: .
J: TRBJ1-5
DNA: TGCAGCGTTGTATCCAGGGAAGGAAGCAATCAGCCCCAGCATTTT
CDR3: CSVVSREGSNQPQHF

size: few
V: TRBV1
D: .
J: TRBJ1-2
DNA: TGCACCAGCAGCCAGGCGGGACATGGCTACACCTTC
CDR3: CTSSQAGHGYTF

size: .
V: TRBV10-2
D: .
J: TRBJ2-1
DNA: TGCGCCAGCAGTGAGGCCGTGGGGGGGGGCTATGAGCAGTTCTTC
CDR3: CASSEAVGGGYEQFF

size: .
V: TRBV25-1
D: TRBD2
J: TRBJ2-1
DNA: TGTGCCAGCAGTGACTTGGTGGGGGGGAACAACAATGAGCAGTTCTTC
CDR3: CASSDLVGGNNNEQFF

size: .
V: TRBV6-2/TRBV6-3
D: .
J: TRBJ1-6
DNA: TGTGCCAGCAGTGCGGCGGCCGATAATTCACCCCTCCACTTT
CDR3: CASSAAADNSPLHF

size: .
V: TRBV7-9
D: TRBD1
J: TRBJ1-2
DNA: TGTGCCAGCAGCTTAGGCCCCGGGACAGGGGAGTATGGCTACACCTTC
CDR3: CASSLGPGTGEYGYTF

size: .
V: TRBV3-1/TRBV3-2
D: TRBD1
J: TRBJ2-5
DNA: TGTGCCAGCAGCCAAGATTCTGGGACAGTCATAACGGAGACCCAGTACTTC
CDR3: CASSQDSGTVITETQYF

size: .
V: TRBV4-2
D: .
J: TRBJ2-5
DNA: TGTGCCAGCAGCCAAGACTGGGGGAGACTAGTGTCAGAGACCCAGTACTTC
CDR3: CASSQDWGRLVSETQYF

size: .
V: TRBV5-1
D: .
J: TRBJ1-1
DNA: TGCGCCAGCAGCTGGGGCTCGGACACTGAAGCTTTCTTT
CDR3: CASSWGSDTEAFF

size: .
V: TRBV19
D: .
J: TRBJ1-1
DNA: TGTGCCAGTCAGACCCAGGGGACGAACACTGAAGCTTTCTTT
CDR3: CASQTQGTNTEAFF

size: .
V: TRBV5-4
D: .
J: TRBJ1-4
DNA: TGTGCCAGCAGCTTGGAATCCAATAATGAAAAACTGTTTTTT
CDR3: CASSLESNNEKLFF

size: .
V: TRBV12-3/TRBV12-4
D: .
J: TRBJ2-5
DNA: TGTGCCAGCAGTTTAATAGGGGGAGAGACCCAGTACTTC
CDR3: CASSLIGGETQYF

size: .
V: TRBV4-1
D: .
J: TRBJ2-1
DNA: TGCGCCAGCAGCCAAGACAGGAATGAGCAGTTCTTC
CDR3: CASSQDRNEQFF

size: .
V: TRBV30
D: TRBD1
J: TRBJ1-1
DNA: TGTGCCTGGATTCTTCCCGGGACAGGGCCCACTGAAGCTTTCTTT
CDR3: CAWILPGTGPTEAFF

size: .
V: TRBV10-1
D: TRBD2
J: TRBJ2-1
DNA: TGCGCCAGCAGTGATAGGGGGACTAGCGGCAATGAGCAGTTCTTC
CDR3: CASSDRGTSGNEQFF

size: .
V: TRBV9
D: TRBD1
J: TRBJ2-1
DNA: TGTGCCAGCAGCCCGGGACAGTACAATGAGCAGTTCTTC
CDR3: CASSPGQYNEQFF

size: .
V: TRBV11-1
D: .
J: TRBJ2-3
DNA: TGTGCCAGCAGCTCCGTTCTGCGAGGAAACACAGATACGCAGTATTTT
CDR3: CASSSVLRGNTDTQYF

size: .
V: TRBV30
D: .
J: TRBJ2-5
DNA: TGTGCCTGGAGTGTCTCCAGGGCAGAGACCCAGTACTTC
CDR3: CAWSVSRAETQYF

size: few
V: TRBV7-9
D: TRBD2
J: TRBJ2-1
DNA: TGTGCCAGCAGTTACAGGGAGCGGGGGGCGAAGGGGGCCGAGCAGTTCTTC
CDR3: CASSYRERGAKGAEQFF

size: .
V: TRBV5-5
D: TRBD1
J: TRBJ2-1
DNA: TGTGCCAGCAGCTCCTGGACAGGGGGAAATGAGCAGTTCTTC
CDR3: CASSSWTGGNEQFF

size: .
V: TRBV5-1
D: TRBD1
J: TRBJ1-2
DNA: TGCGCCAGCAGCGGGACAGGGGACTTAAACTATGGCTACACCTTC
CDR3: CASSGTGDLNYGYTF

size: .
V: TRBV27
D: .
J: TRBJ1-5
DNA: TGTGCCAGCAGTTCCTTAACAGTTAGCAATCAGCCCCAGCATTTT
CDR3: CASSSLTVSNQPQHF

size: .
V: TRBV5-4
D: TRBD2
J: TRBJ2-2
DNA: TGTGCCAGCAGCCCACCGGGGGGGCCTTCTGCTGCCGGGGAGCTGTTTTTT
CDR3: CASSPPGGPSAAGELFF

size: .
V: TRBV29-1
D: .
J: TRBJ1-1
DNA: TGCAGCGTTGAAGGGGTAGCCTCATATCCTGAAGCTTTCTTT
CDR3: CSVEGVASYPEAFF

size: .
V: TRBV30
D: .
J: TRBJ1-6
DNA: TGTGCCTGGAGTACCAGGGAAAATTCACCCCTCCACTTT
CDR3: CAWSTRENSPLHF

size: .
V: TRBV18
D: TRBD1
J: TRBJ1-6
DNA: TGTGCCAGCTCACTCGACAGGGGCGTTTATAATTCACCCCTCCACTTT
CDR3: CASSLDRGVYNSPLHF

size: .
V: TRBV19
D: TRBD2
J: TRBJ2-1
DNA: TGTGCCAGTAGTGGGACTAGCGGGGTGGGAGAGCAGTTCTTC
CDR3: CASSGTSGVGEQFF

size: .
V: TRBV29-1
D: TRBD1
J: TRBJ2-5
DNA: TGCAGCGTTGTTGAGACAGGGGGCTTGGAGACCCAGTACTTC
CDR3: CSVVETGGLETQYF

size: .
V: TRBV21-1
D: .
J: TRBJ1-3
DNA: TGTGCCAGCAGCAACCCTCTGGGGGGGCTTCACGGAAACACCATATATTTT
CDR3: CASSNPLGGLHGNTIYF

size: .
V: TRBV30
D: .
J: TRBJ1-1
DNA: TGTGCCTGGAGACAGTACTCTGAAGCTTTCTTT
CDR3: CAWRQYSEAFF

size: .
V: TRBV19
D: .
J: TRBJ2-1
DNA: TGTGCCAGTAGTAAGTGGGACATGGGCTCCTACAATGAGCAGTTCTTC
CDR3: CASSKWDMGSYNEQFF

size: .
V: TRBV2
D: TRBD1
J: TRBJ2-1
DNA: TGTGCCAGCAGGGAGGCGGGGACAGGGGGCAAGAATGAGCAGTTCTTC
CDR3: CASREAGTGGKNEQFF

size: .
V: TRBV5-4
D: .
J: TRBJ1-1
DNA: TGTGCCAGCAGCTTTGGACGGGGTCGGGCTTTCTTT
CDR3: CASSFGRGRAFF

size: .
V: TRBV10-2
D: TRBD2
J: TRBJ2-1
DNA: TGCGCCAGCAGTGAAGTAGCGGCTATAGCGGGCGCCCACAATGAGCAGTTCTTC
CDR3: CASSEVAAIAGAHNEQFF

size: .
V: TRBV6-5
D: .
J: TRBJ1-1
DNA: TGTGCCAGCAGTTACTCGCGGGGGAGGAGGAACACTGAAGCTTTCTTT
CDR3: CASSYSRGRRNTEAFF

size: .
V: TRBV19
D: .
J: TRBJ1-1
DNA: TGTGCCAGTAGGAGGGGGGGGCTTAGGACAAACGACACTGAAGCTTTCTTT
CDR3: CASRRGGLRTNDTEAFF

size: once
V: TRBV3-1/TRBV3-2
D: .
J: TRBJ2-3
DNA: TGTGCCAGCAGCCAAGTTACTAGCACAGATACGCAGTATTTT
CDR3: CASSQVTSTDTQYF

size: .
V: TRBV19
D: .
J: TRBJ1-5
DNA: TGTGCCAGTAGTATAGAACGTGGGGGCGGCCAGCCCCAGCATTTT
CDR3: CASSIERGGGQPQHF

size: .
V: TRBV27
D: .
J: TRBJ1-1
DNA: TGTGCCAGCAGTCCCCCGGTAGTCGGGGGGCGCGGAACTGAAGCTTTCTTT
CDR3: CASSPPVVGGRGTEAFF

size: once
V: TRBV6-1
D: .
J: TRBJ1-1
DNA: TGTGCCAGCAGTGATATTGTTGAAGCTTTCTTT
CDR3: CASSDIVEAFF

size: .
V: TRBV2
D: .
J: TRBJ1-2
DNA: TGTGCCAGCAGTGCGGACACCTCTAACTATGGCTACACCTTC
CDR3: CASSADTSNYGYTF

size: .
V: TRBV21-1
D: .
J: TRBJ1-1
DNA: TGTGCCAGCAGCAAAGGGAAGGGGTCGAAGAACACTGAAGCTTTCTTT
CDR3: CASSKGKGSKNTEAFF

size: once
V: TRBV25-1
D: .
J: TRBJ2-7
DNA: TGTGCCAGCAGTGAATTATCCTACGAGCAGTACTTC
CDR3: CASSELSYEQYF